The 2 T cell receptor beta chains reported below all come from one sample, sequenced in a study of Graves' ophthalmopathy and Graves' hyperthyroidism. RNA transcripts were the source from which TCR beta CDR3 regions were amplified. An initial RT-PCR round employing HTBI primers preceded a second-round multiplex PCR. In TCRdb, the multiplex PCR reads were re-called with MiXCR into one record per CDR3 protein. The sample consists of hundreds of thousands of distinct CDR3 sequences, 35% to 45% of them appearing once. Material: peripheral blood. All receptors derive from an adult man with Graves' ophthalmopathy.

The chain links TRBV29-1 to TRBJ2-7; unclear D gene. The CDR3 has 11 amino acids. The germline gives CDR1 SQVTM, CDR2 ANQGSEA. The V gene lost 8 bases and the J gene lost 6 bases, with 14 bases spanning the gap. CDR3 in DNA: TGCAGCTCCCCCGAGAGCCTCGAGCAGTACTTC. This codes for CSSPESLEQYF.

J is TRBJ1-1 and V is TRBV7-3; D might be TRBD1 (6 bases). V lost 6 bases to trimming and J lost 3 bases, with 14 bases between them. Germline lookup yields CDR1 SGHTA and CDR2 FQGTGA. This CDR3 has 14 residues. CDR3 residues: CASSSYREDTEAFF. CDR3 sequence (DNA): TGTGCCAGCAGTTCTTACAGGGAAGACACTGAAGCTTTCTTT.